Below are 29 T cell receptor beta chains sequenced from a single sample in a study of response to subunit inactivated influenza vaccine. TCRdb re-called the RT-PCR reads through MiXCR, storing one row per CDR3 protein. Counted here are a few hundred thousand distinct CDR3 sequences, about 20% occurring once; the ten biggest clones make up about a tenth. Sequenced here: PBMCs from blood, sampled approximately 22 months after vaccination. These receptors all come from a man aged 50 to 69 who received an inactivated influenza vaccine.

The V call is TRBV6-5, the J call TRBJ1-2; TRBD1 matches 7 bases. The V segment lost 4 bases and the J segment 4 bases; nucleotides outside the gene matches: 9. Germline V gene sequence: CDR1 MNHEY, CDR2 SVGAGI. This CDR3 is built from 15 residues. In nucleotides, the CDR3 is TGTGCCAGCAGTTCACCGGACAGGCCCTTCTATGGCTACACCTTC. Protein sequence: CASSSPDRPFYGYTF.

The chain employs TRBV29-1 and TRBJ2-5; D possibly corresponds to TRBD1 (5 bases). This CDR3 is 15 amino acids long. Germline V gene lookup returns CDR1 SQVTM and CDR2 ANQGSEA. Trimming cost V 0 bases and J 4 bases, with 15 bases left between them. This chain's CDR3 is CSVEDGRQPGETQYF. CDR3 in DNA: TGCAGCGTTGAAGATGGAAGACAGCCCGGAGAGACCCAGTACTTC.

The V call is TRBV27, the J call TRBJ1-4; TRBD1 aligns across 7 bases. The CDR3 is 16 amino acids. After removal of 5 bases from V and 10 bases from J, the junction contained 16 bases not matched to a gene. Germline loops: CDR1 MNHEY, CDR2 SMNVEV (reference sequence). The CDR3 reads CASSASIGKTGRKLFF. The CDR3 DNA sequence: TGTGCCAGCAGTGCGTCGATTGGAAAGACAGGGCGAAAACTGTTTTTT.

The chain employs TRBV5-1 and TRBJ1-4, with D possibly matching TRBD1 (6 bases). Germline CDR1 is SGHRS and CDR2 is YFSETQ. Trimming removed 0 bases from V and 3 bases from J, with 9 bases in between. This CDR3 comprises 15 residues. CDR3 DNA: TGCGCCAGCAGCTTGGGAACAGGGTCTAATGAAAAACTGTTTTTT. Its protein is CASSLGTGSNEKLFF. Full variable domain (rest looked up from reference TRBV5-1 and TRBJ1-4): KAGVTQTPRYLIKTRGQQVTLSCSPISGHRSVSWYQQTPGQGLQFLFEYFSETQRNKGNFPGRFSGRQFSNSRSEMNVSTLELGDSALYLCASSLGTGSNEKLFFGSGTQLSVL.

The chain couples TRBV11-2 to TRBJ1-4; 8 bases match TRBD1. The junction had 4 bases not matched to a gene; V was cut back by 7 bases and J by 0 bases. The CDR3 length is 15 residues. The germline CDR1 and CDR2 sequences are SGHAT and FQNNGV. This chain's CDR3 is CASTGQGATNEKLFF. CDR3 nucleotide sequence: TGTGCCAGCACCGGACAGGGAGCAACTAATGAAAAACTGTTTTTT.

This clonotype was seen ten or more times. This chain connects TRBV6-5 to TRBJ2-3; no definite D call. The V gene lost 4 bases and the J gene lost 4 bases, with 12 bases spanning the gap. Germline CDR1 reads MNHEY; CDR2 reads SVGAGI. CDR3 size: 14 residues. The CDR3 here is CASSSDPGPDTQYF. In nucleotides, the CDR3 is TGTGCCAGCAGTTCGGACCCCGGCCCAGATACGCAGTATTTT.

The rearrangement uses TRBV11-2 and TRBJ2-7; TRBD2 matches 11 bases. Germline values: CDR1 SGHAT, CDR2 FQNNGV. The J segment lost 3 bases and the V segment lost 5 bases, leaving 3 bases of the junction unmatched. The CDR3 has 14 amino acids. As DNA, the CDR3 is TGTGCCAGCAGCGCCGGGACTAGCGGCTACGAGCAGTACTTC. Translated: CASSAGTSGYEQYF.

J is TRBJ1-4 and V is TRBV20-1; 7 bases map to TRBD1. In germline, CDR1 is DFQATT, CDR2 SNEGSKA (reference sequence). Unmatched junction bases numbered 10, after V lost 4 bases and J lost 8 bases. The CDR3 is 14 amino acids. The CDR3 loop reads CSATQGEIGEKLFF. The CDR3 DNA reads TGCAGTGCTACGCAGGGGGAGATCGGGGAAAAACTGTTTTTT.

This rearrangement joins TRBV20-1 to TRBJ1-1; weak D call: TRBD1 (6 bases). The V and J ends lost 5 bases and 3 bases respectively, with 13 bases between them. The germline V gene encodes CDR1 DFQATT and CDR2 SNEGSKA (reference sequence). CDR3 length equals 13 residues. CDR3 amino acids: CSAHHRVDTEAFF. CDR3 DNA: TGCAGTGCTCATCACAGGGTAGACACTGAAGCTTTCTTT.

This clonotype appeared a few times. The genes are TRBV20-1 and TRBJ1-1, with 10 nucleotides matching TRBD1. Trimming removed 3 bases from V and 5 bases from J; junction bases left unmatched: 6. Looked up from germline, CDR1 is DFQATT and CDR2 is SNEGSKA (reference sequence). The CDR3 extends over 14 amino acids. CDR3 in amino acids: CSASKTGGRTEAFF. CDR3 DNA: TGCAGTGCTAGCAAGACAGGGGGCAGGACTGAAGCTTTCTTT.

CDR3 loop: CASKQGAVTGELFF. In DNA form, the CDR3 reads TGTGCCAGCAAACAGGGGGCGGTCACCGGGGAGCTGTTTTTT. The V and J genes are TRBV27 and TRBJ2-2, with TRBD1 matching 9 bases. CDR3 length: 14 amino acids. Germline CDR1 is MNHEY and CDR2 is SMNVEV (reference sequence). After removal of 7 bases from V and 4 bases from J, the junction contained 4 bases not matched to a gene.

This clonotype was seen only a few times. The rearrangement joins TRBV3-1 to TRBJ1-2, with D unresolved. There are 13 residues in the CDR3. Trimming took off 1 base at V and 3 bases at J, with 6 bases between the two ends. The germline gives CDR1 LGHDT, CDR2 YNNKEL (reference sequence). The CDR3 loop reads CASSQVLDYGYTF. The CDR3 coding sequence is TGTGCCAGCAGCCAAGTTTTGGACTATGGCTACACCTTC.

This clonotype was counted only a few times. V and J are TRBV4-3 and TRBJ2-2; no firm D call. The CDR3 length is 17 residues. The germline gives CDR1 LGHNA, CDR2 YSLEER. V was cut by 3 bases and J by 4 bases, with 18 bases left in between. DNA of the CDR3: TGCGCCAGCAGCCAGTCCGCCCCGTTAGTTCGCACCGGGGAGCTGTTTTTT. This translates into CASSQSAPLVRTGELFF.

This sequence joins TRBV12-3 or TRBV12-4 and TRBJ2-3, with D perhaps TRBD2 (6 bases). The length of the CDR3 is 14 residues. V shed 9 bases and J shed 1 base, with 14 bases lying between them. The CDR3 nucleotides are TGTGCCAGTTTTAATTGGGGGGGCACAGATACGCAGTATTTT. Protein: CASFNWGGTDTQYF.

The sample holds a few counts of this clonotype. This chain joins TRBV7-9 and TRBJ2-2; 9 bases agree with TRBD2. In germline, CDR1 is SEHNR, CDR2 FQNEAQ (reference sequence). Trimming removed 0 bases from V and 7 bases from J; junction bases left unmatched: 3. The CDR3 loop spans 15 amino acids. As DNA, the CDR3 is TGTGCCAGCAGCTTAGCCCTAGCGGGAAACGGGGAGCTGTTTTTT. It encodes CASSLALAGNGELFF.

This clonotype was seen only a few times. This chain links TRBV6-1 with TRBJ1-5; D is unclear. Germline values: CDR1 MNHNS, CDR2 SASEGT. The length of the CDR3 is 15 residues. The V end was cut by 3 bases, the J end by 1 base, with 10 bases between. CDR3 in amino acids: CASSEGGLSNQPQHF. The CDR3 nucleotides read TGTGCCAGCAGTGAGGGCGGCCTGAGCAATCAGCCCCAGCATTTT.

This clonotype came up a few times. V and J are TRBV6-1 and TRBJ2-2; perhaps TRBD1 as D (6 bases). V was cut by 6 bases and J by 0 bases, with 11 bases left in between. Germline CDR1 MNHNS, CDR2 SASEGT. The CDR3 extends over 15 amino acids. The CDR3 sequence is CASRSTGPNTGELFF. In DNA, the CDR3 is TGTGCCAGCAGATCTACAGGGCCGAACACCGGGGAGCTGTTTTTT.

This sequence joins TRBV5-1 and TRBJ2-3; 12 nucleotides line up with TRBD2. Germline V gene sequence: CDR1 SGHRS, CDR2 YFSETQ. This CDR3 is 16 amino acids long. The V gene end was trimmed by 2 bases and the J gene end by 5 bases; junction bases not matched to a gene: 6. The DNA of the CDR3 is TGCGCCAGCAGCTTCCTAGCGGGAGGGCCTGGAGATACGCAGTATTTT. As protein: CASSFLAGGPGDTQYF.

This clonotype was found a few times. The chain has TRBV6-5 and TRBJ2-5, with D unclear. The germline V and J ends were trimmed by 1 base and 2 bases, with 17 bases remaining between them. Looked up from germline, CDR1 is MNHEY and CDR2 is SVGAGI. The CDR3 totals 17 residues. The CDR3 nucleotides are TGTGCCAGCAGTTACTTTCTTGTAGTCCAGTCACAAGAGACCCAGTACTTC. It is translated as CASSYFLVVQSQETQYF.

V and J are TRBV4-1 and TRBJ1-3; D is perhaps TRBD1 (5 bases). V lost 4 bases to trimming and J lost 1 base, with 17 bases between them. Germline V CDR1 and CDR2: MGHRA, YSYEKL. The CDR3 is made up of 17 amino acids. As DNA, the CDR3 is TGCGCCAGCAGCCGGTTCGTAGAGGGGATTTCTGGAAACACCATATATTTT. This encodes CASSRFVEGISGNTIYF.

This clonotype was observed a few times. The rearrangement uses TRBV7-2 and TRBJ2-5; perhaps TRBD1 as D (6 bases). Germline V gene sequence: CDR1 SGHTA, CDR2 FQGNSA. V lost 4 bases and J lost 1, with 10 bases in between. The CDR3 runs to 14 residues. Here the CDR3 reads CASSSRTAQETQYF. As DNA, the CDR3 is TGTGCCAGCAGCTCCCGGACAGCCCAAGAGACCCAGTACTTC.

This clonotype has at least ten counts. DNA for the CDR3: TGTGCCAGCAGCTACCGGACAGGGGACAATCAGCCCCAGCATTTT. Translated: CASSYRTGDNQPQHF. The chain links TRBV7-2 to TRBJ1-5; 9 positions agree with TRBD1. Unmatched junction bases numbered 4, after V lost 4 bases and J lost 3 bases. Germline CDR1 and CDR2: SGHTA and FQGNSA. This CDR3 spans 15 amino acids.

Concerning this clonotype: One junction end disagrees with the germline gene, perhaps due to a read error. V gene TRBV12-3 or TRBV12-4 combines with J gene TRBJ2-7; possibly TRBD1 or TRBD2 for D (6 bases each). CDR3 length equals 14 residues. CDR3 loop: CARSYRGHSYEQYF. The CDR3 nucleotides read TGTGCCAGGAGTTATCGGGGGCACTCCTACGAGCAGTACTTC.

The chain recombines TRBV5-1 with TRBJ2-2; no clear D gene. Germline CDR1 reads SGHRS; CDR2 reads YFSETQ. This CDR3 comprises 14 residues. Trimming cost V 4 bases and J 4 bases, with 11 bases left between them. The CDR3 coding sequence is TGCGCCAGCAGCAGAATAGGCCTCACCGGGGAGCTGTTTTTT. Protein sequence: CASSRIGLTGELFF. The variable domain in full, with the rest retrieved from reference TRBV5-1 and TRBJ2-2, is KAGVTQTPRYLIKTRGQQVTLSCSPISGHRSVSWYQQTPGQGLQFLFEYFSETQRNKGNFPGRFSGRQFSNSRSEMNVSTLELGDSALYLCASSRIGLTGELFFGEGSRLTVL.

Ten or more counts support this clonotype. The J gene is TRBJ1-1, the V gene TRBV6-5; unclear D gene. The germline gives CDR1 MNHEY, CDR2 SVGAGI. This CDR3 is 13 amino acids long. V gave up 4 bases and J gave up 2 bases, with 8 bases separating them. CDR3 nucleotide sequence: TGTGCCAGCAGTTGGGCGGGAAACACTGAAGCTTTCTTT. This gives the protein CASSWAGNTEAFF.

The chain is built from TRBV12-3 or TRBV12-4 and TRBJ2-5, with D possibly TRBD1 on 5 matching bases. V gave up 4 bases and J gave up 5 bases, with 8 bases separating them. There are 12 residues in the CDR3. For the CDR3, the DNA is TGTGCCAGCAGTTCCTCAGGGGAGACCCAGTACTTC. Protein product: CASSSSGETQYF.

The V call is TRBV6-1, the J call TRBJ1-5; 10 positions agree with TRBD1. Germline V gene data show CDR1 as MNHNS and CDR2 as SASEGT. V was pared by 7 bases and J by 5 bases, with 5 bases of the junction left unmatched. This CDR3 contains 14 residues. CDR3: CASKFGQGDQPQHF. The CDR3 DNA sequence: TGTGCCAGCAAATTCGGACAGGGGGATCAGCCCCAGCATTTT.

The chain combines TRBV20-1 with TRBJ2-3; the match to TRBD2 covers 8 bases. CDR1 is DFQATT, CDR2 SNEGSKA, per germline (reference sequence). The J segment lost 5 bases and the V segment lost 6 bases, leaving 13 bases of the junction unmatched. This CDR3 region has 15 residues. The CDR3 sequence: CSAPEPGGPVDTQYF. The CDR3 DNA follows: TGCAGTGCACCCGAACCGGGAGGGCCGGTAGATACGCAGTATTTT.

The chain uses TRBV30 and TRBJ1-4; D gene uncertain. With 4 bases removed from V and 0 bases from J, the gap between germline ends came to 9 bases. This CDR3 spans 14 amino acids. Germline V gene data show CDR1 as GTSNPN and CDR2 as SVGIG (reference sequence). The CDR3 protein is CAWNLVSTNEKLFF. In DNA form, the CDR3 reads TGTGCCTGGAATCTGGTGTCAACTAATGAAAAACTGTTTTTT. Using reference TRBV30 and TRBJ1-4 for the parts outside the CDR3, the full variable domain is SQTIHQWPATLVQPVGSPLSLECTVEGTSNPNLYWYRQAAGRGLQLLFYSVGIGQISSEVPQNLSASRPQDRQFILSSKKLLLSDSGFYLCAWNLVSTNEKLFFGSGTQLSVL.